The entry below gives a single T cell receptor beta chain sequence along with its context. Its antigen remains undetermined. Base qualities are not at hand, and no much larger clone is one base apart. This specimen comes from a study of radiotherapy plus CTLA-4 blockade in lung cancer (dated 2018 in TCRdb). In the study overall: Among the enrolled patients, about 19% had an objective response, and about 29% reached disease control.

The library was built by means of the immunoSEQ multiplex PCR assay. TCRdb took this table from immuneACCESS and kept in-frame rearrangements with V and J called. Such tables lack part of the clones; where checked against another copy, unresolved V genes explain under half of the gap, and the rest is unexplained. This sample holds approximately 77,000 clones; about four fifths were observed only once. The top ten clonotypes cover approximately 24% of the sample. The study evaluated CTLA-4 blockade (ipilimumab) given together with focal radiation therapy in patients who had chemo-refractory metastatic non-small-cell lung cancer. Overall study results and their limits: After treatment with radiotherapy and ipilimumab, TCR clones that originated in tumors expanded in peripheral blood. Early dynamic changes in blood T cell clones, together with increased serum interferon-beta after radiation, were reported as the strongest predictors of response.

Via the germline V gene (reference sequence), CDR1 is LNHDA and CDR2 SQIVND. V lost 1 base and J lost 0 bases; the stretch between them is 11 bases long. The cysteine opens and the phenylalanine closes a CDR3 of 16 amino acids. Only the CDR3 DNA is retained, 48 bases long and in frame from the first base. This material consisted of peripheral blood, taken from a patient treated with radiotherapy plus ipilimumab. The chain is made from TRBV19 and TRBJ2-3; no confident D gene assignment can be made. This receptor was taken from a human donor with non-small cell lung cancer whose response to radiotherapy plus ipilimumab could not be evaluated. Some clones in this sample may be carry-over from other donors' samples. CDR3 loop: CASSIVGGTSTDTQYF. The nucleotide sequence reads as follows: TGTGCCAGTAGTATAGTCGGCGGAACTAGCACAGATACGCAGTATTTT.